One sample yielded the 30 T cell receptor beta chains listed below, sequenced in a study of blood T cell repertoires in COVID-19. Here immunoSEQ multiplex PCR was the method, and the copy in TCRdb shows in-frame clones only, minus some. The sample records over 60,000 clones, about 80% being singletons. Sequencing was carried out using peripheral blood. Receptor source: a human donor in a cohort sampled during active COVID-19.

The chain combines TRBV29-1 with TRBJ2-7; D remains ambiguous. CDR3 length: 12 amino acids. Trimming took off 4 bases at V and 0 bases at J, with 7 bases between the two ends. CDR1 and CDR2 from the germline V gene are SQVTM and ANQGSEA. The CDR3 DNA is TGCAGCGTTGCAGGCCTCTCCTACGAGCAGTACTTC. Translated: CSVAGLSYEQYF.

This chain joins TRBV11-1 and TRBJ1-1, with TRBD1 as a possible D gene (6 bases). From germline, CDR1 is SGHAT and CDR2 FQDESV (reference sequence). Trimming pared 5 bases from V and 4 bases from J, leaving 14 bases between. This CDR3 region has 14 residues. The CDR3 reads CASSPDRLGTEAFF. The CDR3 DNA reads TGTGCCAGCAGCCCGGACAGACTTGGCACTGAAGCTTTCTTT.

The chain recombines TRBV7-8 with TRBJ1-5; a possible D gene is TRBD1 (5 bases). Germline V gene data show CDR1 as SGHVS and CDR2 as FQNEAQ. The V gene lost 5 bases and the J gene lost 7 bases, with 18 bases spanning the gap. The CDR3 contains 15 residues. The CDR3 coding sequence is TGTGCCAGCAGCGCGAACGCAGGGCGGGGGCAGCCCCAGCATTTT. This gives the protein CASSANAGRGQPQHF.

This rearrangement joins TRBV19 to TRBJ1-6; D gene ambiguous. V lost 1 base, J lost 7 bases, and 5 bases lay in between. The CDR3 spans 13 residues. Germline assignment: CDR1 LNHDA and CDR2 SQIVND (reference sequence). The CDR3 sequence is CASSIVENSPLHF. The CDR3 nucleotides read TGTGCCAGTAGTATAGTTGAGAATTCACCCCTCCACTTT.

The chain recombines TRBV18 with TRBJ2-7; 7 bases align to TRBD1. CDR1 is KGHSH, CDR2 LQKENI, per germline. V was pared by 4 bases and J by 5 bases, with 5 bases of the junction left unmatched. CDR3 length: 13 residues. The CDR3 protein is CASSLAQGHEQYF. CDR3 DNA: TGTGCCAGCTCACTTGCACAGGGGCACGAGCAGTACTTC. The full variable domain, rest sourced from reference TRBV18 and TRBJ2-7, is NAGVMQNPRHLVRRRGQEARLRCSPMKGHSHVYWYRQLPEEGLKFMVYLQKENIIDESGMPKERFSAEFPKEGPSILRIQQVVRGDSAAYFCASSLAQGHEQYFGPGTRLTVT.

CDR3 region: CASSLGGQEEKLFF. Here the CDR3 DNA reads TGTGCCAGCAGCTTAGGGGGACAGGAGGAAAAACTGTTTTTT. V usage is TRBV7-9 and J usage is TRBJ1-4; 8 bases line up with TRBD1. The CDR3 sequence is 14 residues long. Losses at the gene ends were 1 base for V and 8 bases for J; bases not matched to a gene: 3. Germline CDR1 and CDR2: SEHNR and FQNEAQ (reference sequence).

V and J are TRBV12-3 or TRBV12-4 and TRBJ1-2, with 7 bases that match TRBD1. This CDR3 is 12 amino acids long. V gave up 5 bases and J gave up 7 bases; unmatched junction bases: 4. The CDR3 spells CASSRGPLGYTF. CDR3 in DNA: TGTGCCAGCAGTAGGGGGCCTCTTGGCTACACCTTC.

This clone showed up just a few times. The V call is TRBV6-5, the J call TRBJ1-5, with 7 nucleotides matching TRBD1. Germline V CDR1 and CDR2: MNHEY, SVGAGI. This CDR3 is 14 amino acids long. J lost 4 bases, V lost 5 bases, and 5 bases had no gene match. Here the CDR3 reads CASSPLQGNQPQHF. The CDR3 DNA is TGTGCCAGCAGTCCTTTACAGGGGAATCAGCCCCAGCATTTT.

This clone was seen at least ten times. CDR3 loop: CASSEAMGQGGGYTF. The CDR3, as DNA: TGTGCCAGCAGTGAAGCGATGGGACAGGGGGGTGGCTACACCTTC. The chain has TRBV6-1 and TRBJ1-2, with 11 nucleotides matching TRBD1. Germline V CDR1 and CDR2: MNHNS, SASEGT. V was pared by 0 bases and J by 7 bases, with 4 bases of the junction left unmatched. The CDR3 runs to 15 residues.

The gene calls are TRBV29-1 and TRBJ1-1; D unclear. Germline CDR1 SQVTM, CDR2 ANQGSEA. This CDR3 comprises 11 residues. The ends were cut back, 4 bases at V and 0 bases at J, with 3 bases in the middle. The CDR3 DNA reads as TGCAGCGTTGTAATGAACACTGAAGCTTTCTTT. Its protein is CSVVMNTEAFF. The full variable domain, completed using reference TRBV29-1 and TRBJ1-1, is SAVISQKPSRDICQRGTSLTIQCQVDSQVTMMFWYRQQPGQSLTLIATANQGSEATYESGFVIDKFPISRPNLTFSTLTVSNMSPEDSSIYLCSVVMNTEAFFGQGTRLTVV.

This chain connects TRBV18 to TRBJ1-2; D may be TRBD1 (5 bases). This CDR3 spans 14 amino acids. The V and J ends lost 6 bases and 4 bases respectively, with 15 bases between them. Germline-derived CDR1 and CDR2 are KGHSH and LQKENI. CDR3 amino acids: CASSPTAGGYGYTF. The CDR3 DNA follows: TGTGCCAGCTCGCCGACAGCGGGCGGCTATGGCTACACCTTC. Full variable domain (missing parts from reference TRBV18 and TRBJ1-2): NAGVMQNPRHLVRRRGQEARLRCSPMKGHSHVYWYRQLPEEGLKFMVYLQKENIIDESGMPKERFSAEFPKEGPSILRIQQVVRGDSAAYFCASSPTAGGYGYTFGSGTRLTVV.

The chain carries TRBV2 and TRBJ2-1; TRBD1 matches at 10 bases. Germline CDR1 SNHLY, CDR2 FYNNEI. CDR3 length: 19 residues. Trimming at V came to 7 bases and at J to 6 bases, leaving 21 bases not matched to a gene. In DNA, the CDR3 is TGTGCCAGCAACCCCCTCGGCGGGGCTGGACAGGGGGGCGGCAATGAGCAGTTCTTC. Protein product: CASNPLGGAGQGGGNEQFF.

The chain has TRBV6-5 and TRBJ1-2; a weak D match, TRBD1 (6 bases). The germline V gene encodes CDR1 MNHEY and CDR2 SVGAGI. This CDR3 has 13 residues. The V end was cut by 6 bases, the J end by 4 bases, with 12 bases between. CDR3 bases: TGTGCCAGCAGGTCAGGGGACGTCTATGGCTACACCTTC. Translation gives CASRSGDVYGYTF.

The chain employs TRBV2 and TRBJ2-7, with a weak D call TRBD1 (5 bases). Looked up from germline, CDR1 is SNHLY and CDR2 is FYNNEI. The CDR3 contains 13 residues. Between the trimmed V and J ends, which lost 5 bases and 3 bases, there was a span of 11 bases. This chain's CDR3 is CASSRGLGYEQYF. CDR3 DNA: TGTGCCAGCAGTAGGGGTTTGGGCTACGAGCAGTACTTC.

The CDR3 spells CASSPRGAGETQYF. The CDR3 DNA reads as TGTGCCAGCAGCCCCCGGGGGGCCGGAGAGACCCAGTACTTC. The V gene is TRBV11-2, the J gene TRBJ2-5, with D perhaps TRBD2 (7 bases). The V end was cut by 5 bases, the J end by 4 bases, with 14 bases between. The germline V gene encodes CDR1 SGHAT and CDR2 FQNNGV. CDR3 length equals 14 residues.

As DNA, the CDR3 is TGTGCCAGCAGCCCGGCCAGGGGGCCATTCTACGAGCAGTACTTC. Its translation: CASSPARGPFYEQYF. This chain links TRBV7-8 with TRBJ2-7, with 8 positions matching TRBD1. CDR1 and CDR2 from the germline V gene are SGHVS and FQNEAQ. V lost 5 bases and J lost 3; bases outside the gene matches: 9. The CDR3 spans 15 residues.

V gene TRBV20-1 combines with J gene TRBJ2-7; a possible D gene is TRBD1 (6 bases). The CDR3 sequence is 11 residues long. The V and J ends lost 2 bases and 6 bases respectively, with 8 bases between them. CDR1 and CDR2 from the germline V gene are DFQATT and SNEGSKA (reference sequence). CDR3: CSARRQVEQYF. The CDR3 DNA is TGCAGTGCTAGACGACAGGTCGAGCAGTACTTC.

V is TRBV5-4 and J is TRBJ2-7; a weak D match, TRBD1 (7 bases). Trimming removed 5 bases at V and 4 bases at J, with 22 bases between. The CDR3 has 16 residues. Germline V lookup: CDR1 SGHNT, CDR2 YYREEE (reference sequence). The CDR3 DNA follows: TGTGCCAGCAGACCTGGAGGGGACAGCCTCTTTTACGAGCAGTACTTC. Its protein product is CASRPGGDSLFYEQYF.

The V and J genes are TRBV5-6 and TRBJ2-7, with a weak D call TRBD2 (6 bases). Trimming removed 0 bases from V and 5 bases from J, with 6 bases in between. Germline values: CDR1 SGHDT, CDR2 YYEEEE. CDR3 size: 12 residues. CDR3 DNA: TGTGCCAGCAGCTTGGGGGGGGACGAGCAGTACTTC. The encoded protein is CASSLGGDEQYF.

The chain carries TRBV15 and TRBJ2-3; a weak D match, TRBD1 (5 bases). The V end was cut by 0 bases, the J end by 4 bases, with 14 bases between. The CDR3 is 16 residues long. Germline loops: CDR1 LNHNV, CDR2 YYDKDF (reference sequence). The CDR3 coding sequence is TGTGCCACCAGCAGAGATGCGGTTTCAGGGCCAGATACGCAGTATTTT. It is translated as CATSRDAVSGPDTQYF.

The rearrangement joins TRBV18 to TRBJ1-1, with 10 bases identical to TRBD1. Germline V gene data show CDR1 as KGHSH and CDR2 as LQKENI. There are 17 residues in the CDR3. Trimming removed 5 bases from V and 7 bases from J; junction bases left unmatched: 16. The CDR3 protein is CASSSGQGIGRANEAFF. CDR3 DNA: TGTGCCAGCTCATCGGGACAGGGGATAGGGAGGGCCAATGAAGCTTTCTTT.

The genes are TRBV5-4 and TRBJ1-6, with TRBD1 matching 8 bases. This CDR3 is built from 15 residues. Trimming at V came to 2 bases and at J to 9 bases, leaving 7 bases not matched to a gene. CDR1 and CDR2 from the germline V gene are SGHNT and YYREEE (reference sequence). The CDR3 DNA is TGTGCCAGCAGCTTCGACAGGGGTGTATTTTCACCCCTCCACTTT. This codes for CASSFDRGVFSPLHF.

This clone has just one count. This chain joins TRBV5-1 and TRBJ2-3; 13 nucleotides match TRBD2. V was clipped by 4 bases and J by 3 bases; unmatched bases: 5. Germline values: CDR1 SGHRS, CDR2 YFSETQ. The CDR3 is 16 residues long. The CDR3 DNA follows: TGCGCCAGCAGCCTAGGACTAGCGGGGGATACAGATACGCAGTATTTT. Protein sequence: CASSLGLAGDTDTQYF.

The chain has TRBV19 and TRBJ2-1, with D maybe TRBD1 (5 bases). Germline V gene sequence: CDR1 LNHDA, CDR2 SQIVND (reference sequence). The CDR3 is made up of 15 amino acids. Trimming shortened V by 9 bases and J by 0 bases, and 15 bases separated the two germline ends. The CDR3 loop reads CASRLRVGSYNEQFF. The CDR3 DNA reads TGTGCCAGCCGGCTCAGGGTAGGCTCCTACAATGAGCAGTTCTTC. The whole variable domain, filled in from reference TRBV19 and TRBJ2-1, reads DGGITQSPKYLFRKEGQNVTLSCEQNLNHDAMYWYRQDPGQGLRLIYYSQIVNDFQKGDIAEGYSVSREKKESFPLTVTSAQKNPTAFYLCASRLRVGSYNEQFFGPGTRLTVL.

The sample holds one count of this clone. V gene TRBV4-2 combines with J gene TRBJ2-4, with a possible D match to TRBD2 (5 bases). CDR1 is LGHNA, CDR2 YNFKEQ, per germline. This CDR3 is 16 amino acids long. Trimming removed 0 bases at V and 9 bases at J, with 18 bases between. As DNA, the CDR3 is TGTGCCAGCAGCCAAGAATTGGCGGGCATGGATGGCATTCAGTACTTC. It yields the protein CASSQELAGMDGIQYF.

This clone was observed a handful of times. The genes are TRBV11-2 and TRBJ1-6; D is unresolved. There are 13 residues in the CDR3. Trimming stripped 2 bases from V and 8 bases from J, with 7 bases between. CDR1 is SGHAT and CDR2 is FQNNGV in the germline V gene. CDR3 in DNA: TGTGCCAGCAGCTTAAGGAGGGATTCACCCCTCCACTTT. Translating it yields CASSLRRDSPLHF.

The chain combines TRBV10-1 with TRBJ1-5; D gene unclear. V was shortened by 6 bases and J by 1 base, with 10 bases between the two germline ends. Germline CDR1 is WNHNN and CDR2 is SYGVQD (reference sequence). The CDR3 length is 14 residues. Here the CDR3 DNA reads TGCGCCAGCAGCTCCGGTTTCAGCAATCAGCCCCAGCATTTT. It specifies CASSSGFSNQPQHF.

The chain has TRBV5-1 and TRBJ1-2, with D hard to call. V lost 2 bases and J lost 2, with 10 bases in between. This CDR3 is built from 14 residues. Looked up from germline, CDR1 is SGHRS and CDR2 is YFSETQ. CDR3 sequence: CASSFGTENYGYTF. CDR3 DNA: TGCGCCAGCAGCTTTGGAACAGAAAACTATGGCTACACCTTC.

CDR3 amino acids: CASSLWESGYGYTF. The CDR3 DNA follows: TGTGCCAGCAGCTTATGGGAGTCCGGCTATGGCTACACCTTC. V gene TRBV7-9 combines with J gene TRBJ1-2, with no clear D. Deletions cut 2 bases from V and 4 bases from J, with 11 bases between. CDR3 length equals 14 residues. CDR1 and CDR2 from the germline V gene are SEHNR and FQNEAQ (reference sequence).

The V and J genes are TRBV5-5 and TRBJ2-5; 9 nucleotides agree with TRBD1. The V gene end was trimmed by 6 bases and the J gene end by 5 bases; junction bases not matched to a gene: 5. The germline V gene has CDR1 SGHKS and CDR2 YYEKEE (reference sequence). The CDR3 consists of 13 residues. The CDR3 spells CASTGTGMETQYF. For the CDR3, the DNA is TGTGCCAGCACCGGGACAGGGATGGAGACCCAGTACTTC.